This T cell receptor beta chain stems from a study of T cell responses to AZD1222 COVID-19 vaccine. Data came from immunoSEQ multiplex PCR; TCRdb stores just in-frame clones and leaves some out. The sample holds 150,000 to 200,000 clones, 94% seen once. Study results and limitations: An increase in Spike-specific TCR breadth and depth was observed after two AZD1222 doses. Reportedly, nearly half the spike-specific TCRs target unmutated variant regions. The donors showed a predominance of white British ancestry and of females, with possible underestimation of clonal diversity. All repertoire sampling was performed exclusively after the peak T cell response.

CDR1 and CDR2 (germline): MDHEN, SYDVKM. The V and J ends lost 4 bases and 3 bases respectively, with 19 bases between them. This CDR3 contains 17 residues. For this clone: The target antigen is unknown.

The starting material was peripheral blood, obtained 28 days after the second AZD1222 dose. The genes are TRBV28 and TRBJ2-1; D possibly corresponds to TRBD1 (5 bases). The TCR comes from an adult who received the AZD1222 COVID-19 vaccine. The CDR3 bases are TGTGCCAGCAGTTCCAAATACCGACAGAAGCGCTACAATGAGCAGTTCTTC. Its protein product is CASSSKYRQKRYNEQFF. Together with reference TRBV28 and TRBJ2-1, the CDR3 gives the full variable domain: DVKVTQSSRYLVKRTGEKVFLECVQDMDHENMFWYRQDPGLGLRLIYFSYDVKMKEKGDIPEGYSVSREKKERFSLILESASTNQTSMYLCASSSKYRQKRYNEQFFGPGTRLTVL.